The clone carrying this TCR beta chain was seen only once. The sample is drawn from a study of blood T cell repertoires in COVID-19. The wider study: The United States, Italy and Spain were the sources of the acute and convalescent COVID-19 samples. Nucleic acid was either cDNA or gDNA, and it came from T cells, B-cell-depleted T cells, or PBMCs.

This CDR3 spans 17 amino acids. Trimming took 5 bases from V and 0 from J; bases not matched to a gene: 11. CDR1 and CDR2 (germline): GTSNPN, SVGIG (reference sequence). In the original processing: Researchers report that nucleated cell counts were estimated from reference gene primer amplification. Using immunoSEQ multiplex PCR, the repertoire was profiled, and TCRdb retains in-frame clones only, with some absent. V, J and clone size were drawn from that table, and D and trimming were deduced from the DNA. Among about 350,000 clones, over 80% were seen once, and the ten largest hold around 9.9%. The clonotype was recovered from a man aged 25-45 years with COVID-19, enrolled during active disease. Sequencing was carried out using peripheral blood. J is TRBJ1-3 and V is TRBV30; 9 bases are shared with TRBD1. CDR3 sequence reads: CAWSTGGNLPSGNTIYF. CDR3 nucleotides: TGTGCCTGGTCGACAGGGGGAAACCTTCCCTCTGGAAACACCATATATTTT.